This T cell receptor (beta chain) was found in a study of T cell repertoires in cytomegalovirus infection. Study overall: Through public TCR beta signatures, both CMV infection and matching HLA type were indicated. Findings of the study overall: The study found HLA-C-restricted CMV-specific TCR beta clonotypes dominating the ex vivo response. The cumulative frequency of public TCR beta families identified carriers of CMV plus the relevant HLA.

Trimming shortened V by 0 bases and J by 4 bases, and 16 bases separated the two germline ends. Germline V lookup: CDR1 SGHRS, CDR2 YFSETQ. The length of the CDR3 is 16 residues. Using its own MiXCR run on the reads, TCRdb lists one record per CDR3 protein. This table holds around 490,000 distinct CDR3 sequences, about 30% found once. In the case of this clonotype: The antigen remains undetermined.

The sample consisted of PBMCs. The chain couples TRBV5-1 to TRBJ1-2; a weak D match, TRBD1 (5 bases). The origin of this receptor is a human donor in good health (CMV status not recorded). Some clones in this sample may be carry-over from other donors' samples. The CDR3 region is CASSLARDQPSYGYTF. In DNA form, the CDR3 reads TGCGCCAGCAGCTTGGCCAGGGACCAACCGAGCTATGGCTACACCTTC.